Each of the 32 T cell receptor beta chains below was sequenced from the same sample in a study of OX40 agonist ivuxolimab in advanced cancers. Assay: immunoSEQ multiplex PCR; the TCRdb copy retains only in-frame clones and omits some. The sample has tens of thousands of clones, roughly 90% seen once; the top ten hold roughly 0.65%. The input for sequencing was CD4+ or CD8+ T cells sorted from blood, taken in a trial of the OX40 agonist ivuxolimab. The receptors stem from an adult with an advanced solid tumor such as melanoma, head and neck, liver or kidney cancer.

The V and J genes are TRBV18 and TRBJ2-3; D is ambiguous. The V end was cut by 3 bases, the J end by 2 bases, with 6 bases between. The germline CDR1 and CDR2 sequences are KGHSH and LQKENI. The CDR3 consists of 13 residues. The CDR3 is CASSPTHTDTQYF. Written as DNA, the CDR3 is TGTGCCAGCTCACCTACACACACAGATACGCAGTATTTT. The whole variable domain, remainder taken from reference TRBV18 and TRBJ2-3, is NAGVMQNPRHLVRRRGQEARLRCSPMKGHSHVYWYRQLPEEGLKFMVYLQKENIIDESGMPKERFSAEFPKEGPSILRIQQVVRGDSAAYFCASSPTHTDTQYFGPGTRLTVL.

The chain is built from TRBV5-1 and TRBJ1-3; 9 bases are a match to TRBD1. The V gene's germline CDR1 is SGHRS and CDR2 YFSETQ. The CDR3 runs 14 residues. With V trimmed by 3 bases and J by 6 bases, 4 bases remained unmatched. The CDR3 is CASSSGQGENTIYF. The CDR3 nucleotides read TGCGCCAGCAGCTCGGGACAGGGAGAAAACACCATATATTTT.

V usage is TRBV6-5 and J usage is TRBJ2-2; D possibly uses TRBD1 or TRBD2 (5 bases each). Looked up from germline, CDR1 is MNHEY and CDR2 is SVGAGI. The CDR3 covers 13 residues. Trimming took 6 bases from V and 1 from J, leaving 6 bases between them. Here the CDR3 DNA reads TGTGCCAGCAGGGGGGTGAACACCGGGGAGCTGTTTTTT. It specifies CASRGVNTGELFF.

This clone was observed a few times. The genes are TRBV30 and TRBJ2-2; 10 bases line up with TRBD1. V trimming: 5 bases; J trimming: 6 bases; junction bases outside the gene matches: 6. Germline values: CDR1 GTSNPN, CDR2 SVGIG (reference sequence). The CDR3 has 14 amino acids. The CDR3 region is CAWAGTGVPGELFF. The CDR3 DNA follows: TGTGCCTGGGCTGGGACAGGGGTTCCCGGGGAGCTGTTTTTT.

On this clone itself: Distinct nucleotide sequences in the sample also encode this CDR3. This chain joins TRBV6-5 and TRBJ2-3; D is unclear. V was pared by 3 bases and J by 2 bases, with 6 bases between. The CDR3 runs to 13 residues. CDR1 and CDR2 from the germline V gene are MNHEY and SVGAGI. Here the CDR3 reads CASSYSYTDTQYF. CDR3 DNA sequence: TGTGCCAGCAGTTATAGCTACACAGATACGCAGTATTTT.

The chain joins TRBV7-8 to TRBJ2-3; 7 nucleotides line up with TRBD1. V gave up 4 bases and J gave up 4 bases; unmatched junction bases: 8. This CDR3 region has 15 residues. Germline loops: CDR1 SGHVS, CDR2 FQNEAQ. The CDR3 DNA follows: TGTGCCAGCAGCTCACGACAGGGCGATTCAGATACGCAGTATTTT. Translating gives CASSSRQGDSDTQYF.

The chain is built from TRBV29-1 and TRBJ1-6; 7 nucleotides align to TRBD1. The CDR3 runs 13 residues. V gave up 5 bases and J gave up 8 bases; unmatched junction bases: 6. The germline CDR1 and CDR2 sequences are SQVTM and ANQGSEA. The DNA for the CDR3 is TGCAGCGTTCGGTTGCAGGGGGATTCACCCCTCCACTTT. Protein sequence: CSVRLQGDSPLHF.

This clone was recorded once. This chain links TRBV4-2 with TRBJ2-3, with TRBD2 identical over 8 bases. Germline CDR1 is LGHNA and CDR2 is YNFKEQ. CDR3 length: 13 residues. Trimming at V came to 6 bases and at J to 6 bases, leaving 5 bases not matched to a gene. The CDR3 loop reads CASSQPGGDTQYF. Here the CDR3 DNA reads TGTGCCAGCAGTCAACCGGGGGGGGATACGCAGTATTTT.

V usage is TRBV30 and J usage is TRBJ2-1; TRBD1 is a possible D gene (5 bases). The CDR3 has 13 amino acids. Looked up from germline, CDR1 is GTSNPN and CDR2 is SVGIG (reference sequence). Trimming took 0 bases from V and 12 from J, leaving 15 bases between them. The CDR3 bases are TGTGCCTGGAGTGTAATGACCGACAGCGCGCAGTTCTTC. Translated, it gives CAWSVMTDSAQFF.

The genes are TRBV11-2 and TRBJ2-7; D is possibly TRBD2 (6 bases). The germline gives CDR1 SGHAT, CDR2 FQNNGV. V lost 2 bases and J lost 3, with 11 bases in between. The length of the CDR3 is 14 residues. CDR3 in DNA: TGTGCCAGCAGCTTACGATGGGGGGACTACGAGCAGTACTTC. Its translation: CASSLRWGDYEQYF.

V gene TRBV11-2 combines with J gene TRBJ1-2, with D possibly being TRBD1 (5 bases). V shed 0 bases and J shed 7 bases, with 12 bases lying between them. Looked up from germline, CDR1 is SGHAT and CDR2 is FQNNGV. The CDR3 runs to 14 residues. The DNA of the CDR3 is TGTGCCAGCAGCTTAGATACGGGACCGTTTGGCTACACCTTC. It yields the protein CASSLDTGPFGYTF.

The chain carries TRBV10-3 and TRBJ2-2; 10 bases agree with TRBD2. The V segment lost 3 bases and the J segment 3 bases; nucleotides outside the gene matches: 4. This CDR3 has 16 residues. From germline, CDR1 is ENHRY and CDR2 SYGVKD. In nucleotides, the CDR3 is TGTGCCATCAGTGACTTAGCGGGAGGCTACACCGGGGAGCTGTTTTTT. Residues: CAISDLAGGYTGELFF.

V usage is TRBV23-1 and J usage is TRBJ1-2; D is perhaps TRBD1 (5 bases). Being an ORF, TRBV23-1 has a function that is uncertain. V was shortened by 0 bases and J by 7 bases, with 21 bases between the two germline ends. The CDR3 extends over 17 amino acids. The CDR3 DNA follows: TGCGCCAGCAGTCAATCATCTCCAGGGATAGACACTGGTGGCTACACCTTC. Its protein is CASSQSSPGIDTGGYTF.

The chain carries TRBV6-4 and TRBJ2-7; TRBD2 agrees at 8 bases. With 6 bases clipped from V and 1 base from J, the junction kept 8 bases outside the gene matches. Germline-derived CDR1 and CDR2 are MRHNA and SNTAGT. The CDR3 extends over 15 amino acids. CDR3 coding DNA: TGTGCCAGCAGCCTACTTGCGGGGGGTTCCTACGAGCAGTACTTC. It translates to CASSLLAGGSYEQYF.

The J gene is TRBJ2-2, the V gene TRBV30, with 9 bases lining up with TRBD2. V shed 0 bases, J shed 5 bases, and the junction held 4 bases outside the gene matches. Looked up from germline, CDR1 is GTSNPN and CDR2 is SVGIG (reference sequence). The CDR3 loop spans 15 amino acids. As DNA, the CDR3 is TGTGCCTGGAGTGTTACCCTAGCGGGGACCGGGGAGCTGTTTTTT. It specifies CAWSVTLAGTGELFF.

The rearrangement joins TRBV5-4 to TRBJ1-3; D is unclear. The CDR3 totals 14 residues. The V end was cut by 1 base, the J end by 2 bases, with 7 bases between. CDR1 SGHNT and CDR2 YYREEE come from the germline V gene (reference sequence). CDR3 in DNA: TGTGCCAGCAGCTTGAGGGCAGCTGGAAACACCATATATTTT. It translates to CASSLRAAGNTIYF.

The chain joins TRBV18 to TRBJ2-3; 7 bases match TRBD2. Germline V gene sequence: CDR1 KGHSH, CDR2 LQKENI. Trimming at V came to 2 bases and at J to 5 bases, leaving 7 bases not matched to a gene. The CDR3 is 15 amino acids. The CDR3 sequence: CASSPVGGPQDTQYF. DNA for the CDR3: TGTGCCAGCTCACCAGTGGGAGGGCCGCAAGATACGCAGTATTTT.

The chain has TRBV5-6 and TRBJ1-2; 7 nucleotides agree with TRBD1. V was pared by 4 bases and J by 4 bases, with 10 bases of the junction left unmatched. Germline V gene data show CDR1 as SGHDT and CDR2 as YYEEEE. The CDR3 covers 15 residues. The CDR3, as DNA: TGTGCCAGCAGCCCCTACCGGGACAGTCCCTATGGCTACACCTTC. Amino acids: CASSPYRDSPYGYTF.

The V and J genes are TRBV6-5 and TRBJ2-1, with 8 nucleotides matching TRBD1. With V trimmed by 4 bases and J by 4 bases, 3 bases remained unmatched. The germline V gene has CDR1 MNHEY and CDR2 SVGAGI. The CDR3 extends over 14 amino acids. The CDR3 spells CASSSGTGYNEQFF. Here the CDR3 DNA reads TGTGCCAGCAGTTCCGGGACAGGTTACAATGAGCAGTTCTTC.

The V call is TRBV9, the J call TRBJ1-1; D possibly corresponds to TRBD1 (6 bases). The CDR3 extends over 14 amino acids. Germline V gene data show CDR1 as SGDLS and CDR2 as YYNGEE. The V end was cut by 2 bases, the J end by 7 bases, with 15 bases between. The CDR3 loop is CASSVTGTLSEAFF. The DNA for the CDR3 is TGTGCCAGCAGCGTCACCGGGACATTAAGTGAAGCTTTCTTT.

V gene TRBV2 combines with J gene TRBJ1-2; D gene ambiguous. The germline V gene encodes CDR1 SNHLY and CDR2 FYNNEI. CDR3 size: 13 residues. Trimming left V 6 bases short and J 1 base short, with 9 bases between. The CDR3 loop reads CASSENNNYGYTF. The CDR3, as DNA: TGTGCCAGCAGCGAAAATAATAACTATGGCTACACCTTC. Using reference TRBV2 and TRBJ1-2 for the parts outside the CDR3, the full variable domain is EPEVTQTPSHQVTQMGQEVILRCVPISNHLYFYWYRQILGQKVEFLVSFYNNEISEKSEIFDDQFSVERPDGSNFTLKIRSTKLEDSAMYFCASSENNNYGYTFGSGTRLTVV.

The chain has TRBV2 and TRBJ2-7; TRBD2 might be the D (5 bases). Trimming removed 0 bases at V and 5 bases at J, with 11 bases between. The CDR3 consists of 14 residues. Looked up from germline, CDR1 is SNHLY and CDR2 is FYNNEI. CDR3 in amino acids: CASSEARTRDEQYF. CDR3 bases: TGTGCCAGCAGTGAAGCTAGGACTCGGGACGAGCAGTACTTC.

This clone showed up just a few times. This chain links TRBV10-3 with TRBJ1-5; no firm D call. Germline lookup yields CDR1 ENHRY and CDR2 SYGVKD. There are 11 residues in the CDR3. V was cut by 8 bases and J by 4 bases, with 6 bases left in between. Here the CDR3 DNA reads TGTGCCATCTGGGGAAATCAGCCCCAGCATTTT. Protein: CAIWGNQPQHF.

The chain combines TRBV18 with TRBJ1-5; D may be TRBD1 (5 bases). Trimming left V 0 bases short and J 4 bases short, with 13 bases between. Looked up from germline, CDR1 is KGHSH and CDR2 is LQKENI. There are 16 residues in the CDR3. This CDR3 reads CASSPPGGGRNQPQHF. The CDR3, as DNA: TGTGCCAGCTCACCACCGGGGGGAGGCAGGAATCAGCCCCAGCATTTT.

This chain uses TRBV9 with TRBJ2-1; the match to TRBD2 covers 9 bases. Germline V gene sequence: CDR1 SGDLS, CDR2 YYNGEE. The CDR3 covers 15 residues. V lost 3 bases and J lost 6; bases outside the gene matches: 7. The CDR3 spells CASSELAGVLNEQFF. The DNA of the CDR3 is TGTGCCAGCAGCGAGTTAGCGGGAGTACTCAATGAGCAGTTCTTC.

This chain uses TRBV7-3 with TRBJ2-2; D is uncertain. This CDR3 is built from 15 residues. V was shortened by 0 bases and J by 0 bases, with 5 bases between the two germline ends. Per germline, CDR1 SGHTA and CDR2 FQGTGA. The CDR3 nucleotides are TGTGCCAGCAGCTTAACTTCTGCGAACACCGGGGAGCTGTTTTTT. It yields the protein CASSLTSANTGELFF.

V usage is TRBV11-2 and J usage is TRBJ2-2; TRBD1 or TRBD2 may be the D gene (6 bases each). The germline gives CDR1 SGHAT, CDR2 FQNNGV. Trimming removed 0 bases from V and 6 bases from J, with 11 bases in between. The CDR3 contains 15 residues. CDR3 sequence reads: CASSLDRGAPGELFF. The DNA of the CDR3 is TGTGCCAGCAGCTTAGATAGGGGGGCTCCCGGGGAGCTGTTTTTT.

The V gene is TRBV7-3, the J gene TRBJ2-1; TRBD2 matches 9 bases. CDR1 SGHTA and CDR2 FQGTGA come from the germline V gene. The CDR3 runs 14 residues. J was trimmed by 6 bases and V by 4 bases; bases with no gene match: 4. The CDR3 protein is CASSSAGGGNEQFF. CDR3 nucleotide sequence: TGTGCCAGCAGCTCAGCGGGAGGAGGCAATGAGCAGTTCTTC. The variable domain in full, completed from reference TRBV7-3 and TRBJ2-1, reads GAGVSQTPSNKVTEKGKYVELRCDPISGHTALYWYRQSLGQGPEFLIYFQGTGAADDSGLPNDRFFAVRPEGSVSTLKIQRTERGDSAVYLCASSSAGGGNEQFFGPGTRLTVL.

The rearrangement links TRBV11-3 to TRBJ2-7; 7 bases match TRBD2. In germline, CDR1 is SGHNT, CDR2 YENEEA. The CDR3 runs to 17 residues. V shed 1 base, J shed 2 bases, and the junction held 11 bases outside the gene matches. CDR3 nucleotides: TGTGCCAGCAGCTTAGCACTGGGAGGGACGGTTACCTACGAGCAGTACTTC. This gives the protein CASSLALGGTVTYEQYF.

The rearrangement joins TRBV2 to TRBJ2-7; no definite D call. V lost 6 bases and J 2 bases, leaving 17 bases between the germline ends. The CDR3 has 15 amino acids. Germline V lookup: CDR1 SNHLY, CDR2 FYNNEI. CDR3 in DNA: TGTGCCAGCAGGATTGACCAGATGCAGACCTACGAGCAGTACTTC. Encoded protein: CASRIDQMQTYEQYF.

The rearrangement links TRBV19 to TRBJ1-4; 8 bases map to TRBD1. This CDR3 region has 14 residues. V lost 5 bases and J lost 6; bases outside the gene matches: 5. Germline assignment: CDR1 LNHDA and CDR2 SQIVND (reference sequence). The CDR3 spells CASSGGQGYEKLFF. The CDR3 region has the DNA TGTGCCAGTAGTGGTGGACAGGGATATGAAAAACTGTTTTTT. Full variable domain (outside the CDR3, taken from reference TRBV19 and TRBJ1-4): DGGITQSPKYLFRKEGQNVTLSCEQNLNHDAMYWYRQDPGQGLRLIYYSQIVNDFQKGDIAEGYSVSREKKESFPLTVTSAQKNPTAFYLCASSGGQGYEKLFFGSGTQLSVL.

The CDR3 sequence is CASSQRTGGNTGELFF. The CDR3 DNA reads TGTGCCAGCTCACAGAGGACAGGGGGGAACACCGGGGAGCTGTTTTTT. The gene calls are TRBV18 and TRBJ2-2; 10 nucleotides agree with TRBD1. V lost 4 bases and J lost 1; bases outside the gene matches: 3. The germline V gene encodes CDR1 KGHSH and CDR2 LQKENI. The CDR3 runs 16 residues.